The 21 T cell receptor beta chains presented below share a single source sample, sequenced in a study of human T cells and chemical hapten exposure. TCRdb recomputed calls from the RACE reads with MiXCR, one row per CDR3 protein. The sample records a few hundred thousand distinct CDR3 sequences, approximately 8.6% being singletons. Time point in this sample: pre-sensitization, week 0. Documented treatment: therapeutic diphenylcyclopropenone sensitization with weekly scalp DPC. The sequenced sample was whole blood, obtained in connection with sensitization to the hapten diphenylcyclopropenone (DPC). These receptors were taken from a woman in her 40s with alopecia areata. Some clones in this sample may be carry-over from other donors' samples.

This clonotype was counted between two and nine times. CDR3 residues: CASGPAAGSEQFF. CDR3 coding DNA: TGTGCCAGCGGTCCGGCAGCGGGCAGTGAGCAGTTCTTC. The rearrangement uses TRBV27 and TRBJ2-1; D might be TRBD2 (6 bases). The CDR3 contains 13 residues. V was trimmed by 8 bases and J by 9 bases, leaving 17 bases between them. Germline assignment: CDR1 MNHEY and CDR2 SMNVEV (reference sequence).

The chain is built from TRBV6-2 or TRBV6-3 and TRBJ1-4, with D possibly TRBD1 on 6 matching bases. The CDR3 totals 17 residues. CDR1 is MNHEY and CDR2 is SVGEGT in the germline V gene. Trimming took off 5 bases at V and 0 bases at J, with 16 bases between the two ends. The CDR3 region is CASSHLRDTSTNEKLFF. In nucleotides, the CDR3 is TGTGCCAGCAGTCACCTCCGGGACACCTCAACTAATGAAAAACTGTTTTTT.

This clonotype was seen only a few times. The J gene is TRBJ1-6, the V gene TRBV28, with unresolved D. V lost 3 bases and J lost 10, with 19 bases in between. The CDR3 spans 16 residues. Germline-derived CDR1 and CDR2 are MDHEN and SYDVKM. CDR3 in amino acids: CASSLRFGLRESPLHF. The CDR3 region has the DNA TGTGCCAGCAGTTTGCGTTTTGGGCTCCGGGAATCACCCCTCCACTTT.

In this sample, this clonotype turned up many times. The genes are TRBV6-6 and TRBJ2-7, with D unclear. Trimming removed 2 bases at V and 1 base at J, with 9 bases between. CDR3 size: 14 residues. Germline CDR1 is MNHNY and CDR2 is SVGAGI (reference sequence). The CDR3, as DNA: TGTGCCAGCAGTTACGACGGAGTATCCTACGAGCAGTACTTC. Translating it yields CASSYDGVSYEQYF.

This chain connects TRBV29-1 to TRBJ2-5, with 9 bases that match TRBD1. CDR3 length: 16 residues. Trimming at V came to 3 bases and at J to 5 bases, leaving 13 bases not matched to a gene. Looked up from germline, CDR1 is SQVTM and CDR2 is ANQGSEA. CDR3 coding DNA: TGCAGCGTTGAGGGGCATCCCACCGGGACAGGGGAGACCCAGTACTTC. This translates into CSVEGHPTGTGETQYF.

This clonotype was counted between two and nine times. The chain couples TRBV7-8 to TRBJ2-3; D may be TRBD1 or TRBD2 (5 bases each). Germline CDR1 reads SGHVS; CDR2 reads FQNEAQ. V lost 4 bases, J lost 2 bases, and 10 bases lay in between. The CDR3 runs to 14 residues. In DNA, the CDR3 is TGTGCCAGCAGCTGGGGACGGGTCACAGATACGCAGTATTTT. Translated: CASSWGRVTDTQYF.

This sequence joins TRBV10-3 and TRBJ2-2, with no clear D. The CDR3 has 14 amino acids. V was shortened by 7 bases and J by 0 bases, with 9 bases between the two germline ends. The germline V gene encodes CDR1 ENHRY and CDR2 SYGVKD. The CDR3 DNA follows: TGTGCCATCATGCGGAGAGCGAACACCGGGGAGCTGTTTTTT. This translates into CAIMRRANTGELFF.

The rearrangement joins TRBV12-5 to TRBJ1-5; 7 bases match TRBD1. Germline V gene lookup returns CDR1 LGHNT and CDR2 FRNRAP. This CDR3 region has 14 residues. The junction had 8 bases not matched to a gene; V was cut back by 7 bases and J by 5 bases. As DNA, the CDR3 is TGTGCTAGTGCCCAAGACAGGGCGGATCAGCCCCAGCATTTT. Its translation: CASAQDRADQPQHF.

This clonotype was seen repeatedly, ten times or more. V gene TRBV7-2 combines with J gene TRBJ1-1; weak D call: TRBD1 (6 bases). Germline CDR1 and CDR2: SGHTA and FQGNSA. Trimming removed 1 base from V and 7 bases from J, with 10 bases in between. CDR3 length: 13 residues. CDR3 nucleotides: TGTGCCAGCAGCTTAGTTCGCAGGGGTGAAGCTTTCTTT. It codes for CASSLVRRGEAFF.

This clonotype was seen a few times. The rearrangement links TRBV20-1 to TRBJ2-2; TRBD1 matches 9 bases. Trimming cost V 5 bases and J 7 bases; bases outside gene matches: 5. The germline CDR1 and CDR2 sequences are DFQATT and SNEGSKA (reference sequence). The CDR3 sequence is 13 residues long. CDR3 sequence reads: CSAPGQGNGELFF. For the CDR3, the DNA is TGCAGTGCTCCAGGACAGGGGAACGGGGAGCTGTTTTTT.

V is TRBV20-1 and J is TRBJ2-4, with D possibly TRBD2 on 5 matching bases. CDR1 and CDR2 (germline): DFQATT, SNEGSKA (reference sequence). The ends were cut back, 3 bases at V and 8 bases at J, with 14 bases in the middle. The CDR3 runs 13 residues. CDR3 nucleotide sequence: TGCAGTGCTAGGGTTGGAGGTGTCGACATTCAGTACTTC. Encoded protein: CSARVGGVDIQYF.

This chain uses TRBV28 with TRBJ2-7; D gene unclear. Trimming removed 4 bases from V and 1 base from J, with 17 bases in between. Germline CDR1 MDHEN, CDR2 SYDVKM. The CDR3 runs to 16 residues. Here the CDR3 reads CASSSPQGGSSYEQYF. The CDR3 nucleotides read TGTGCCAGCAGTTCCCCCCAAGGTGGCTCATCCTACGAGCAGTACTTC.

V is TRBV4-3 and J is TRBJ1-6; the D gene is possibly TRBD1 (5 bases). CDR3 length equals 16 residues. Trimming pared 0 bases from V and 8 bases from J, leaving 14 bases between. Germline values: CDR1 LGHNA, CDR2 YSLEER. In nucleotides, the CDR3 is TGCGCCAGCAGCCAAGACCGGCGGGGGGTGGATTCACCCCTCCACTTT. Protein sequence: CASSQDRRGVDSPLHF.

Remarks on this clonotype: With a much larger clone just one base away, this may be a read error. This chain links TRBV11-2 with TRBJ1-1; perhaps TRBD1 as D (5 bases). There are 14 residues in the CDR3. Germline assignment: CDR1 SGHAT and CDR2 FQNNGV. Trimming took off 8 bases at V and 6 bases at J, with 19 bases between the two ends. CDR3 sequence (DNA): TGTGCCAGCGGCCCCCTCTATGGGGCCGCTGAAGCTTTCTTT. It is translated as CASGPLYGAAEAFF.

CDR3 protein: CASRIGLNEQFF. DNA of the CDR3: TGTGCCAGCAGAATAGGCCTCAATGAGCAGTTCTTC. This rearrangement joins TRBV7-2 to TRBJ2-1; D not certain. Germline lookup yields CDR1 SGHTA and CDR2 FQGNSA. This CDR3 region has 12 residues. V was shortened by 6 bases and J by 6 bases, with 9 bases between the two germline ends.

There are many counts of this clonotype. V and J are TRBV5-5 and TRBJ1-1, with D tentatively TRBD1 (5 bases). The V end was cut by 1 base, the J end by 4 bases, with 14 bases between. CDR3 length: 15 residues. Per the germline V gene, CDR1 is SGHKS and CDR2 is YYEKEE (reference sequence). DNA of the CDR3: TGTGCCAGCAGCTTGCTGGAGGGGATAGGCACTGAAGCTTTCTTT. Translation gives CASSLLEGIGTEAFF.

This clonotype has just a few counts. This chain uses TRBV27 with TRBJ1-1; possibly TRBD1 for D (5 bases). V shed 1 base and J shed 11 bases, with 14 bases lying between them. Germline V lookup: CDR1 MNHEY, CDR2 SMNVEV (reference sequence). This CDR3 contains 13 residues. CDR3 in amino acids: CASSLLGAGRAFF. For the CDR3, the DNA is TGTGCCAGCAGTTTATTAGGGGCCGGGAGGGCTTTCTTT.

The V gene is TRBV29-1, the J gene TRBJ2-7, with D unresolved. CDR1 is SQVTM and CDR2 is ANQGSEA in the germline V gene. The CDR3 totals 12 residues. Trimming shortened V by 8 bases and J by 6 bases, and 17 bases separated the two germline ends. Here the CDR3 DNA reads TGCAGCCCGTGGGAAGGAGCGCCCGAGCAGTACTTC. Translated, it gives CSPWEGAPEQYF.

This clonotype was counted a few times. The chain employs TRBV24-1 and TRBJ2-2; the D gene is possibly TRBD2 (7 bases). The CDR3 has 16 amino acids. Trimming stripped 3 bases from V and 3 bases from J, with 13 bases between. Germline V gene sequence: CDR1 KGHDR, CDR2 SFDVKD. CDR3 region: CATSDPREGDTGELFF. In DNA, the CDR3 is TGTGCCACCAGTGATCCCAGGGAGGGGGACACCGGGGAGCTGTTTTTT.

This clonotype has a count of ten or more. The CDR3 DNA follows: TGTGCCAGCAGTGCGGCGGGAGGGCCCTACAATGAGCAGTTCTTC. As protein: CASSAAGGPYNEQFF. The rearrangement uses TRBV2 and TRBJ2-1; 9 bases are shared with TRBD2. Unmatched junction bases numbered 3, after V lost 4 bases and J lost 2 bases. The CDR3 consists of 15 residues. Germline-derived CDR1 and CDR2 are SNHLY and FYNNEI.

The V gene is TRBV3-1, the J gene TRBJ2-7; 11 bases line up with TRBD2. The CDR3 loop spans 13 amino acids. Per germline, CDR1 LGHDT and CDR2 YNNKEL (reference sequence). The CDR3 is CVTRLAGSYEQYF. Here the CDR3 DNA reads TGTGTCACCCGACTAGCGGGATCCTACGAGCAGTACTTC.